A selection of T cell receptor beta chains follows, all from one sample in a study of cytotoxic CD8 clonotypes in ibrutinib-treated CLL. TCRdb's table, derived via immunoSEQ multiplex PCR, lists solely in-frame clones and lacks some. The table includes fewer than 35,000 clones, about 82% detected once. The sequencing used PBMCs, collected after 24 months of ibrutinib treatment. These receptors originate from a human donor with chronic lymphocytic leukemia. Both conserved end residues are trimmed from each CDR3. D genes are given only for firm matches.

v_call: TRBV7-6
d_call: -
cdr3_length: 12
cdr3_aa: ASSLDPGAHGYT

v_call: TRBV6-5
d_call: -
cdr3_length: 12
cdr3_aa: ASRRGGSGNTIY

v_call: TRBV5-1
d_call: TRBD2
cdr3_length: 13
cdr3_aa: ASSFIAGGFYEQY

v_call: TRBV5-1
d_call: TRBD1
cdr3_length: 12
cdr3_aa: ASTPGQNTDTQY

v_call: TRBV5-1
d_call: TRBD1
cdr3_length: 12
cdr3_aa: ASSQTGFNEKLF

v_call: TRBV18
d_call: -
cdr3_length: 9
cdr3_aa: ATSLTAHAF

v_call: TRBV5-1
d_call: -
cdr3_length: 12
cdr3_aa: ASSLTPGDTEAF

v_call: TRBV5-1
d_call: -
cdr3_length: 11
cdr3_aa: ASSIGTNTEAF

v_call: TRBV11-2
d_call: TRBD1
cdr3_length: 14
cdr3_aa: ASSLQGAGFGETQY

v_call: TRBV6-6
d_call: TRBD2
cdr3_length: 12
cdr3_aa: ASKSSAGAYEQY

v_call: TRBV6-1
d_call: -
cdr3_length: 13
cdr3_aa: ASRENPQNYNEQF

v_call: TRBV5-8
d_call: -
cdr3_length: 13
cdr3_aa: ASSLVRGGNTEAF

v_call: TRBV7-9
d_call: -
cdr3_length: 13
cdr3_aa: ASSWGGDSNQPQH

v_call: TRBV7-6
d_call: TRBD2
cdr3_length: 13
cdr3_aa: ASGVGLEHTDTQY

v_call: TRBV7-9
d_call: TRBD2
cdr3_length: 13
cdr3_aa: ASSLGASGYNEQF

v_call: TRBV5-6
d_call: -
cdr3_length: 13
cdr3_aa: ASSFDSSLSYEQY

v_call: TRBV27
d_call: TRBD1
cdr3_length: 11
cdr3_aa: ASSPTGRHGYT

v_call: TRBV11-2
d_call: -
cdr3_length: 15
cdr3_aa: ASSPGGVGQPFDTQY

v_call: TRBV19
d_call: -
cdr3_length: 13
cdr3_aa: ASSRAGGTRGEAF

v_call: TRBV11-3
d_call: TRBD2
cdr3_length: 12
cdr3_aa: ASSGSGFADTQY

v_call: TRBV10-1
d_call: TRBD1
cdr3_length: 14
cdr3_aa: ASSRGQPTIPGELF

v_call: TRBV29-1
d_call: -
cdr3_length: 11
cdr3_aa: SVAQGGNSPLH

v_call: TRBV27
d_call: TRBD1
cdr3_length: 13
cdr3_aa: ASSLGWTGVTEAF

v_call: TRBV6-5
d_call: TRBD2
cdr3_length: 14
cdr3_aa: ASSYGLAGGNNEQF

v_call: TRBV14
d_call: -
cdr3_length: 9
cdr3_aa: ASSPSTEAF

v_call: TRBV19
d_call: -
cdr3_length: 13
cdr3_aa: ASSLSAGINEKLF

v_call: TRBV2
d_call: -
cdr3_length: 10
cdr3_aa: ASTAGEDTQY

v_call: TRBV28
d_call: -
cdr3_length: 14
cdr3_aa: ASSGGWSPGDSPLH

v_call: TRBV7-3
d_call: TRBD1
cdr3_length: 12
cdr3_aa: ASSSGQGLTEQY

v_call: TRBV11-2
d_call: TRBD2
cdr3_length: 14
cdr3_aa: ASSLVGTSRADTQY

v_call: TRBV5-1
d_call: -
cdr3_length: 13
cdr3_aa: ASSYRTGNLETQY

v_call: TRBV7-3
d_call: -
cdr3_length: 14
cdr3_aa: ASSPMMSMNTGELF

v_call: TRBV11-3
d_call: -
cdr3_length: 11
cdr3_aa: ASSLTANTEAF

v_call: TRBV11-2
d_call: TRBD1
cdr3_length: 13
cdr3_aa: ASSWGQGFGQPQH

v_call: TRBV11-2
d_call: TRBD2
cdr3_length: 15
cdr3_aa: ASSLALRGGLLYEQF

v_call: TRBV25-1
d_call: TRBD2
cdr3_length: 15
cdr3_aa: ASTGTSGGWSGETQY

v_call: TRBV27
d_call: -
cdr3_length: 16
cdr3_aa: ASSSTRPGGAVRYGYT

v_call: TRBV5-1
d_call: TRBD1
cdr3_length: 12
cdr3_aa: ASSLQGAKETQY

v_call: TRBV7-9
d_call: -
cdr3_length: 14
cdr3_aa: ASSSRSSGSYNEQF

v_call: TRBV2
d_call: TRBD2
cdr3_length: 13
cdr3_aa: ASRETSGGKRTQY